These 14 T cell receptor beta chains originate from one sample sequenced in a study of liver allograft versus peripheral blood T cells. About the research overall: Graft-liver T cell receptor repertoires were compared against recipient peripheral blood repertoires.

TCRdb called the reads again in MiXCR, with one record for every CDR3 protein. The sample has about 2,100 distinct CDR3 sequences; around 16% are singletons. The receptors here all came from a human patient who had a liver transplant. Some T cells could come from the graft donor.

This clonotype qualifies as medium-sized (0.01 to 0.1%). The V gene is TRBV7-2, the J gene TRBJ1-5; 10 nucleotides agree with TRBD1. Germline lookup yields CDR1 SGHTA and CDR2 FQGNSA. J lost 0 bases, V lost 5 bases, and 10 bases had no gene match. The CDR3 extends over 18 amino acids. This chain's CDR3 is CASSPAGTGAYSNQPQHF. DNA of the CDR3: TGTGCCAGCAGCCCAGCCGGGACAGGGGCTTATAGCAATCAGCCCCAGCATTTT.

In its sample, this clonotype is medium-sized (0.01 to 0.1%). The chain links TRBV27 to TRBJ1-1; 7 nucleotides agree with TRBD1. The CDR3 runs 16 residues. The germline CDR1 and CDR2 sequences are MNHEY and SMNVEV (reference sequence). With V trimmed by 6 bases and J by 0 bases, 10 bases remained unmatched. In DNA, the CDR3 is TGTGCCAGCAGCCCGGGACAGAGAATTCTGAACACTGAAGCTTTCTTT. Translation: CASSPGQRILNTEAFF.

By share of the sample, this clonotype is medium-sized (0.01 to 0.1%). The chain recombines TRBV19 with TRBJ1-1; possible D gene TRBD1, 6 bases. Trimming cost V 1 base and J 2 bases, with 8 bases left between them. The germline V gene encodes CDR1 LNHDA and CDR2 SQIVND (reference sequence). The CDR3 consists of 14 residues. CDR3 coding DNA: TGTGCCAGTAGTATAGGGACAGTCAACACTGAAGCTTTCTTT. Translation: CASSIGTVNTEAFF.

In this sample, this clonotype is medium-sized. The V call is TRBV9, the J call TRBJ2-7; 13 nucleotides match TRBD2. The V gene end was trimmed by 3 bases and the J gene end by 11 bases; junction bases not matched to a gene: 5. The germline CDR1 and CDR2 sequences are SGDLS and YYNGEE. CDR3 size: 13 residues. CDR3 amino acids: CASSEGLAGQKYF. CDR3 nucleotides: TGTGCCAGCAGCGAGGGACTAGCGGGGCAAAAGTACTTC.

The chain combines TRBV2 with TRBJ2-1; no clear D. V shed 8 bases and J shed 2 bases, with 7 bases lying between them. The CDR3 length is 12 residues. Germline CDR1 is SNHLY and CDR2 is FYNNEI. CDR3 bases: TGTGCCAGCGGGGTTCCCTACAATGAGCAGTTCTTC. Translating it yields CASGVPYNEQFF.

By frequency in the sample, this clonotype is medium-sized. V usage is TRBV6-1 and J usage is TRBJ2-4, with TRBD1 matching 8 bases. The CDR3 is made up of 12 amino acids. V was clipped by 6 bases and J by 8 bases; unmatched bases: 3. CDR1 and CDR2 from the germline V gene are MNHNS and SASEGT. This CDR3 is CASRMDRDIQYF. The CDR3 DNA follows: TGTGCCAGCAGGATGGACAGGGACATTCAGTACTTC.

The chain recombines TRBV13 with TRBJ1-3; the D gene is possibly TRBD1 (6 bases). This CDR3 is built from 14 residues. Germline V gene sequence: CDR1 PRHDT, CDR2 FYEKMQ (reference sequence). V lost 5 bases and J lost 4, with 12 bases in between. The DNA for the CDR3 is TGTGCCAGCAGCACCCGACAGGTGGGAAACACCATATATTTT. Translated, it gives CASSTRQVGNTIYF.

This clonotype was counted many times. V is TRBV2 and J is TRBJ2-2; 8 bases match TRBD1. The CDR3 is made up of 16 amino acids. Germline loops: CDR1 SNHLY, CDR2 FYNNEI. The junction had 3 bases not matched to a gene; V was cut back by 3 bases and J by 0 bases. CDR3 DNA: TGTGCCAGCAGTGACCGCAGGGGGCCGAACACCGGGGAGCTGTTTTTT. Translation: CASSDRRGPNTGELFF.

This clonotype was recorded at least ten times. This chain joins TRBV3-1 and TRBJ2-7; D uncertain. CDR1 is LGHDT and CDR2 is YNNKEL in the germline V gene (reference sequence). Trimming cost V 1 base and J 0 bases, with 7 bases left between them. This CDR3 spans 14 amino acids. CDR3 nucleotide sequence: TGTGCCAGCAGCCAAGGATACAGCTCCTACGAGCAGTACTTC. Translating it yields CASSQGYSSYEQYF.

By proportion, this clonotype is medium-sized (0.01 to 0.1%). The chain couples TRBV20-1 to TRBJ1-6; 7 bases are shared with TRBD1. There are 13 residues in the CDR3. Germline CDR1 and CDR2: DFQATT and SNEGSKA (reference sequence). Trimming removed 5 bases from V and 6 bases from J; junction bases left unmatched: 4. The CDR3 DNA follows: TGCAGTGCTCTCAGGGGGATTAATTCACCCCTCCACTTT. Residues: CSALRGINSPLHF.

The chain combines TRBV2 with TRBJ1-5; maybe TRBD1 (5 bases). Germline lookup yields CDR1 SNHLY and CDR2 FYNNEI. The CDR3 is 15 residues long. V was pared by 6 bases and J by 0 bases, with 12 bases between. For the CDR3, the DNA is TGTGCCAGCAGGAGGGGAGGGCTTAGCAATCAGCCCCAGCATTTT. This sequence encodes CASRRGGLSNQPQHF.

This clonotype is termed large. The J gene is TRBJ1-6, the V gene TRBV14; 7 positions agree with TRBD1. Per germline, CDR1 SGHDN and CDR2 FVKESK. With V trimmed by 2 bases and J by 13 bases, 8 bases remained unmatched. CDR3 size: 14 residues. CDR3 DNA sequence: TGTGCCAGCAGCCAAAGGGGGCTCCTTTTTCCCCTCCACTTT. Translating it yields CASSQRGLLFPLHF.

About this clonotype itself: This likely came from a read error, as a far larger clone is one base away. The chain employs TRBV12-3 or TRBV12-4 and TRBJ1-2, with D perhaps matching TRBD1 (6 bases). Trimming removed 7 bases from V and 2 bases from J, with 11 bases in between. This CDR3 comprises 13 residues. CDR3 region: CASTDRTNYGYTF. CDR3 sequence (DNA): TGTGCCAGCACCGACAGGACAAACTATGGCTACACCTTC.

This clonotype is classed as medium-sized. This chain connects TRBV6-1 to TRBJ2-1; D gene unclear. The CDR3 contains 14 residues. V was shortened by 1 base and J by 8 bases, with 12 bases between the two germline ends. Germline V gene data show CDR1 as MNHNS and CDR2 as SASEGT. The CDR3 reads CASSEGYRSDEQFF. CDR3 bases: TGTGCCAGCAGTGAAGGTTACAGAAGCGATGAGCAGTTCTTC.